The clone carrying this T cell receptor beta chain was seen only a few times. Antigen specificity is unknown. The data belong to a study of T cell responses to AZD1222 COVID-19 vaccine. Findings and limits, study-wide: At baseline, seropositivity was found in only six or seven AZD1222 recipients. None of the repertoires were sampled until the peak T cell response had passed. Spike-specific TCRs gained breadth and depth after people received two AZD1222 doses.

Generated by immunoSEQ multiplex PCR, the TCRdb table keeps only in-frame clones and is missing some. Here the sample spans around 140,000 clones, 90% to 95% being singletons. The germline CDR1 and CDR2 sequences are MNHNY and SVGAGI (reference sequence). V shed 6 bases and J shed 4 bases, with 13 bases lying between them. CDR3 length: 14 amino acids. Material: peripheral blood, obtained on day 0 of AZD1222 vaccination. This receptor was taken from an adult in good health. The chain is built from TRBV6-6 and TRBJ1-3; D is perhaps TRBD1 (5 bases). The CDR3 sequence is CASSGTGSGNTIYF. In DNA form, the CDR3 reads TGTGCCAGCAGCGGAACAGGCTCCGGAAACACCATATATTTT.